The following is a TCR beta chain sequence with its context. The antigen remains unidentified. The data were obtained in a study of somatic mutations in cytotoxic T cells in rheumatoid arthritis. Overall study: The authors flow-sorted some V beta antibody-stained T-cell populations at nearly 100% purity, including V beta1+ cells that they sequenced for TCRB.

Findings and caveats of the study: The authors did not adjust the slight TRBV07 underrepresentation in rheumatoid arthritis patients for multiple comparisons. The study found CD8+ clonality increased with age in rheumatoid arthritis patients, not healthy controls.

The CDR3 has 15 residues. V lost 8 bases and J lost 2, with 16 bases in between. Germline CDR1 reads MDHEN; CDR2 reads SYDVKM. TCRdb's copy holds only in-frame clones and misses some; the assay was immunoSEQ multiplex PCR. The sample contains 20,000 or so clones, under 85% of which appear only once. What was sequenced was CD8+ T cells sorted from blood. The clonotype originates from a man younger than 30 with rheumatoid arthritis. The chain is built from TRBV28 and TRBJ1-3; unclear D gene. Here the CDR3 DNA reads TGTGCCAGCGAGGGTTGGGATTTGACTGGAAACACCATATATTTT. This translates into CASEGWDLTGNTIYF.